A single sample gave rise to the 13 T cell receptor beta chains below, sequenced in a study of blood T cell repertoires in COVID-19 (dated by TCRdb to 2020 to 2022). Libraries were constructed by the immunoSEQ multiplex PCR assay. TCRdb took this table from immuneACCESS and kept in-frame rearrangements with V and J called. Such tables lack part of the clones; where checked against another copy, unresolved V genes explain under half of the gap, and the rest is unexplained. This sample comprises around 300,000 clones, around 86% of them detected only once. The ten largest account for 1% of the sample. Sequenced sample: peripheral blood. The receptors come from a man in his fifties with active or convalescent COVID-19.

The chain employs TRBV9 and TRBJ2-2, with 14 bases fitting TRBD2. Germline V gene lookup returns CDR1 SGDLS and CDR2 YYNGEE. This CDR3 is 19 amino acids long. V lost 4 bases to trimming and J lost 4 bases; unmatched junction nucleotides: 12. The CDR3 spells CASSTREGLAGVGTGELFF. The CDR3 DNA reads TGTGCCAGCAGCACACGAGAGGGACTAGCGGGAGTTGGCACCGGGGAGCTGTTTTTT.

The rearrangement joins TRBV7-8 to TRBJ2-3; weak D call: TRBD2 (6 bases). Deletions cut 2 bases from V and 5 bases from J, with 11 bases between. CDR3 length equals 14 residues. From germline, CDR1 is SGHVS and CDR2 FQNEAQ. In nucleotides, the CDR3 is TGTGCCAGCAGCTTACGCGGGGTGGGAGATACGCAGTATTTT. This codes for CASSLRGVGDTQYF.

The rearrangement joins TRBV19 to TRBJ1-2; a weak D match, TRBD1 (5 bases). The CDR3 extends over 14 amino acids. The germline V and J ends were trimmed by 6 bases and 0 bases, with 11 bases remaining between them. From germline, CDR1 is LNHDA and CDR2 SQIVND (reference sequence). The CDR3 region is CASSPLGANYGYTF. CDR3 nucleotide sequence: TGTGCCAGTAGCCCTCTAGGGGCTAACTATGGCTACACCTTC. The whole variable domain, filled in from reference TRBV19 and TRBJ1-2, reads DGGITQSPKYLFRKEGQNVTLSCEQNLNHDAMYWYRQDPGQGLRLIYYSQIVNDFQKGDIAEGYSVSREKKESFPLTVTSAQKNPTAFYLCASSPLGANYGYTFGSGTRLTVV.

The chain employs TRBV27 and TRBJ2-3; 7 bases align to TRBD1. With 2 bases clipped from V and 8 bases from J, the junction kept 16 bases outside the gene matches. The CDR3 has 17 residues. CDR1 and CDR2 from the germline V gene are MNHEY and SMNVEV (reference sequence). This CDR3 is CASSLGRAGGILGTQYF. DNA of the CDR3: TGTGCCAGCAGTTTAGGGCGCGCAGGGGGAATATTAGGTACGCAGTATTTT.

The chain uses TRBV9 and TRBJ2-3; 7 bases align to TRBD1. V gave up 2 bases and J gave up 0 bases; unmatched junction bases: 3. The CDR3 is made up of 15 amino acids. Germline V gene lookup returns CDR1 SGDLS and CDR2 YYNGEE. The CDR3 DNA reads TGTGCCAGCAGCGTCCGGGACAGTAGCACAGATACGCAGTATTTT. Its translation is CASSVRDSSTDTQYF.

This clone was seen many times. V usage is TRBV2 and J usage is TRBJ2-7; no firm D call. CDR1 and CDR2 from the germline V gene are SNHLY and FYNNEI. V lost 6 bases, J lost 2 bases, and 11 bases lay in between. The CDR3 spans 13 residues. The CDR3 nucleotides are TGTGCCAGCAGCAAGAGTACCCCCTACGAGCAGTACTTC. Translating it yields CASSKSTPYEQYF.

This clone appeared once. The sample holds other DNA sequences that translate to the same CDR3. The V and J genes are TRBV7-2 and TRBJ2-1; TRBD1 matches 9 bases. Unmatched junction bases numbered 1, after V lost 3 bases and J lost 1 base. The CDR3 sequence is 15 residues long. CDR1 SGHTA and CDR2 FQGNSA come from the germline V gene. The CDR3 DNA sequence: TGTGCCAGCAGCTTCGACAGGGGGTCCTACAATGAGCAGTTCTTC. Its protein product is CASSFDRGSYNEQFF.

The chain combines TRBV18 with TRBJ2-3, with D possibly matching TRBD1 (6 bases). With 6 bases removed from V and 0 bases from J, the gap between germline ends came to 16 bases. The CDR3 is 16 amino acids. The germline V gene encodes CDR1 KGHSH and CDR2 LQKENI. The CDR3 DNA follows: TGTGCCAGCTCCCAGACAGGAGGAGAAAGCACAGATACGCAGTATTTT. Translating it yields CASSQTGGESTDTQYF. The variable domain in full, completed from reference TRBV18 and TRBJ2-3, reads NAGVMQNPRHLVRRRGQEARLRCSPMKGHSHVYWYRQLPEEGLKFMVYLQKENIIDESGMPKERFSAEFPKEGPSILRIQQVVRGDSAAYFCASSQTGGESTDTQYFGPGTRLTVL.

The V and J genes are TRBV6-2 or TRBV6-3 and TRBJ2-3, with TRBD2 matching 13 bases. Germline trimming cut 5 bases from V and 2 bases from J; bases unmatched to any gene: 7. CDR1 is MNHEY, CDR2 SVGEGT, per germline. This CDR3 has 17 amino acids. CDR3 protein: CASSPGTSGVYTDTQYF. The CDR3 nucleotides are TGTGCCAGCAGTCCCGGGACTAGCGGGGTATACACAGATACGCAGTATTTT.

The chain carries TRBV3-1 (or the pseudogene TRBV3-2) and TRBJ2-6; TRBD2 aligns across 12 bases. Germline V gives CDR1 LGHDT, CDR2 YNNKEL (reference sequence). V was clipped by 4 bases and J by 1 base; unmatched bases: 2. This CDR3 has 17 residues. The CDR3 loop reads CASSRLAGGSGANVLTF. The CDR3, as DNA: TGTGCCAGCAGCCGGCTAGCGGGAGGGTCTGGGGCCAACGTCCTGACTTTC.

The CDR3 sequence: CASSPRDYSSYEQYF. In DNA, the CDR3 is TGTGCCAGCAGCCCCCGGGACTATAGCTCCTACGAGCAGTACTTC. The chain combines TRBV9 with TRBJ2-7; the match to TRBD2 covers 7 bases. The germline V gene encodes CDR1 SGDLS and CDR2 YYNGEE. V lost 4 bases, J lost 0 bases, and 7 bases stayed unmatched. CDR3 length: 15 residues.

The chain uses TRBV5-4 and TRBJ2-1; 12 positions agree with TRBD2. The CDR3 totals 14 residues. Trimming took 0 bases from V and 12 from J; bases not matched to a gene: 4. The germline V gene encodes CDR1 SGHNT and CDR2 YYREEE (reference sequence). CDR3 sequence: CASSLGTSGKGQFF. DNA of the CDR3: TGTGCCAGCAGCTTGGGGACTAGCGGGAAGGGGCAGTTCTTC.

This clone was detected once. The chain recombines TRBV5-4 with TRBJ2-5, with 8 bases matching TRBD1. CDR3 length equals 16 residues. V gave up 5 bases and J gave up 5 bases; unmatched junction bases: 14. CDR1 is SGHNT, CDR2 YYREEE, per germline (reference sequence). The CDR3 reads CASSSQGAGGVETQYF. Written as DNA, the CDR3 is TGTGCCAGCAGTTCCCAGGGGGCGGGTGGGGTTGAGACCCAGTACTTC.